This TCR beta chain was captured in a study of radiotherapy plus CTLA-4 blockade in lung cancer. Here immunoSEQ multiplex PCR was the method, and the copy in TCRdb shows in-frame clones only, minus some. The profile covers about 48,000 clones, with less than 90% appearing a single time and roughly 17% taken by the ten largest. J was trimmed by 4 bases and V by 2 bases; bases with no gene match: 7. Germline V lookup: CDR1 LGHNT, CDR2 FRNRAP. CDR3 size: 15 residues. This TCR came from a human donor with non-small cell lung cancer that progressed on radiotherapy plus ipilimumab. Some clones in this sample may be carry-over from other donors' samples. This material consisted of peripheral blood, taken from a patient treated with radiotherapy plus ipilimumab. The chain has TRBV12-5 and TRBJ1-1, with TRBD1 matching over 7 bases. In nucleotides, the CDR3 is TGTGCTAGTGGTTTGACAACAGGGGTGGGCACTGAAGCTTTCTTT. Translated, it gives CASGLTTGVGTEAFF.